Below are 21 T cell receptor beta chains sequenced from a single sample in a study of shared clonotypes between healthy human individuals. Repertoires were generated with immunoSEQ multiplex PCR, while TCRdb's copy carries only in-frame clones and drops some. Seen here are approximately 2.5 million clones, around nine tenths observed once, and the top ten hold 0.13% to 0.15%. The specimen sequenced was naive CD4+ T cells sorted from blood. Stated subset: CD45RA+ positively selected. Receptors were obtained from a man aged 18 to 30 in good health.

For the CDR3, the DNA is TGTGCCAGCAGCTTAGGGGACAGGAATACGCAGTATTTT. Protein: CASSLGDRNTQYF. This chain links TRBV11-2 with TRBJ2-3; 8 bases align to TRBD1. From germline, CDR1 is SGHAT and CDR2 FQNNGV. The CDR3 length is 13 residues. With V trimmed by 1 base and J by 7 bases, 1 base remained unmatched.

The chain has TRBV7-3 and TRBJ2-1; 9 bases agree with TRBD2. The V segment lost 4 bases and the J segment 2 bases; nucleotides outside the gene matches: 6. The CDR3 is made up of 16 amino acids. Per the germline V gene, CDR1 is SGHTA and CDR2 is FQGTGA. This CDR3 reads CASSWTGTSTYNEQFF. The CDR3, as DNA: TGTGCCAGCAGCTGGACGGGGACTAGCACCTACAATGAGCAGTTCTTC.

This chain uses TRBV4-3 with TRBJ2-2; 11 bases agree with TRBD1. This CDR3 contains 17 residues. The trim removed 0 bases at V and 4 bases at J, leaving 4 bases unmatched. The germline CDR1 and CDR2 sequences are LGHNA and YSLEER. The CDR3, as DNA: TGCGCCAGCAGCCAAGACTGGACAGGGGGCGCCACCGGGGAGCTGTTTTTT. Residues: CASSQDWTGGATGELFF.

As regards this clone: Other DNA sequences in this sample translate to the same CDR3. The J gene is TRBJ2-2, the V gene TRBV11-2; D gene ambiguous. CDR3 length equals 14 residues. Germline CDR1 SGHAT, CDR2 FQNNGV. V was pared by 3 bases and J by 1 base, with 6 bases between. CDR3 in amino acids: CASSLGRNTGELFF. The CDR3 region has the DNA TGTGCCAGCAGCTTGGGCAGGAACACCGGGGAGCTGTTTTTT.

The V and J genes are TRBV9 and TRBJ2-3; 9 nucleotides agree with TRBD2. Germline lookup yields CDR1 SGDLS and CDR2 YYNGEE. CDR3 length: 14 amino acids. V trimming: 2 bases; J trimming: 6 bases; junction bases outside the gene matches: 4. The CDR3 loop reads CASSVSGSVDTQYF. CDR3 DNA: TGTGCCAGCAGCGTTAGCGGGAGCGTTGATACGCAGTATTTT. The whole variable domain, filled in from reference TRBV9 and TRBJ2-3, reads DSGVTQTPKHLITATGQRVTLRCSPRSGDLSVYWYQQSLDQGLQFLIQYYNGEERAKGNILERFSAQQFPDLHSELNLSSLELGDSALYFCASSVSGSVDTQYFGPGTRLTVL.

CDR3: CAWSVQAYEQYF. The CDR3 DNA reads TGTGCCTGGAGTGTACAAGCCTACGAGCAGTACTTC. V usage is TRBV30 and J usage is TRBJ2-5, with unresolved D. The DNA end is a closer match to TRBJ2-7, so the J assignment may be wrong. The CDR3 extends over 12 amino acids. Germline V CDR1 and CDR2: GTSNPN, SVGIG (reference sequence).

The J gene is TRBJ2-1, the V gene TRBV5-6, with a possible D match to TRBD2 (5 bases). Trimming cost V 0 bases and J 0 bases, with 10 bases left between them. The CDR3 is made up of 16 amino acids. Germline V gives CDR1 SGHDT, CDR2 YYEEEE. The DNA of the CDR3 is TGTGCCAGCAGCTTGGTGAAAGGGAGCTCCTACAATGAGCAGTTCTTC. Its translation is CASSLVKGSSYNEQFF.

This clone is a singleton in its sample. The chain joins TRBV5-4 to TRBJ1-6; D ambiguous. The CDR3 is 14 amino acids. Germline lookup yields CDR1 SGHNT and CDR2 YYREEE (reference sequence). Trimming stripped 1 base from V and 7 bases from J, with 9 bases between. Here the CDR3 reads CASSLWEDNSPLHF. CDR3 coding DNA: TGTGCCAGCAGCTTGTGGGAAGACAATTCACCCCTCCACTTT.

This clone has a single count. The rearrangement links TRBV5-1 to TRBJ2-1; 11 bases align to TRBD1. The CDR3 covers 15 residues. Per germline, CDR1 SGHRS and CDR2 YFSETQ. J gave up 6 bases and V 4 bases, and 6 bases lay outside the gene matches. The CDR3 sequence: CASSTGTGGINEQFF. As DNA, the CDR3 is TGCGCCAGCAGCACAGGGACAGGGGGGATCAATGAGCAGTTCTTC.

With regard to this clone: Within the sample, other DNA sequences also encode this same CDR3. The chain couples TRBV30 to TRBJ1-1; D uncertain. Per germline, CDR1 GTSNPN and CDR2 SVGIG (reference sequence). Trimming shortened V by 3 bases and J by 0 bases, and 5 bases separated the two germline ends. The CDR3 is 12 residues long. This CDR3 reads CAWSKMNTEAFF. CDR3 sequence (DNA): TGTGCCTGGAGCAAAATGAACACTGAAGCTTTCTTT.

The chain joins TRBV6-5 to TRBJ1-3, with D possibly matching TRBD1 (5 bases). Trimming removed 3 bases from V and 0 bases from J, with 9 bases in between. This CDR3 has 15 residues. Germline loops: CDR1 MNHEY, CDR2 SVGAGI. The CDR3 region is CASSYFGTSGNTIYF. CDR3 DNA: TGTGCCAGCAGTTATTTCGGGACCTCTGGAAACACCATATATTTT.

The chain's CDR3 is CAWGGGTQYF. The CDR3 DNA is TGTGCCTGGGGAGGGGGTACGCAGTATTTT. The V gene is TRBV30, the J gene TRBJ2-3; possibly TRBD1 or TRBD2 for D (6 bases each). The CDR3 length is 10 residues. Trimming took 5 bases from V and 8 from J, leaving 8 bases between them. In germline, CDR1 is GTSNPN, CDR2 SVGIG (reference sequence).

The chain combines TRBV9 with TRBJ2-2; TRBD2 agrees at 7 bases. The CDR3 totals 17 residues. With 3 bases clipped from V and 0 bases from J, the junction kept 8 bases outside the gene matches. Germline V gene sequence: CDR1 SGDLS, CDR2 YYNGEE. The CDR3 loop is CASSGGRGTTNTGELFF. CDR3 bases: TGTGCCAGCAGCGGGGGGAGAGGGACTACGAACACCGGGGAGCTGTTTTTT.

This chain uses TRBV6-5 with TRBJ1-6; maybe TRBD1 (5 bases). The V end was cut by 4 bases, the J end by 7 bases, with 14 bases between. This CDR3 is 15 amino acids long. CDR1 is MNHEY, CDR2 SVGAGI, per germline. The CDR3 region has the DNA TGTGCCAGCAGTTTGTCAGGGTCGAGGAATTCACCCCTCCACTTT. The encoded protein is CASSLSGSRNSPLHF.

In regard to this clone: Other DNA sequences within the sample encode an identical CDR3. The chain recombines TRBV6-1 with TRBJ2-3; maybe TRBD1 (5 bases). CDR1 and CDR2 from the germline V gene are MNHNS and SASEGT. The V gene lost 6 bases and the J gene lost 3 bases, with 7 bases spanning the gap. CDR3 size: 12 residues. The CDR3 nucleotides read TGTGCCAGCAGCCCAGGGACAGATACGCAGTATTTT. Its translation is CASSPGTDTQYF.

The CDR3 loop reads CARSLASSQGAQSADTQYF. CDR3 coding DNA: TGTGCCAGAAGCTTGGCCTCATCACAGGGGGCACAGTCAGCAGATACGCAGTATTTT. The chain couples TRBV5-3 to TRBJ2-3, with 9 bases identical to TRBD1. TRBV5-3 is classed as an ORF, of uncertain function. With 0 bases clipped from V and 4 bases from J, the junction kept 15 bases outside the gene matches. This CDR3 region has 19 residues.

The V call is TRBV6-6, the J call TRBJ1-2; no clear D. The CDR3 has 15 amino acids. Between the trimmed V and J ends, which lost 6 bases and 0 bases, there was a span of 14 bases. Germline assignment: CDR1 MNHNY and CDR2 SVGAGI (reference sequence). In DNA, the CDR3 is TGTGCCAGCAGGTTTAGGACCGTAGCTAACTATGGCTACACCTTC. Translation: CASRFRTVANYGYTF.

The chain employs TRBV20-1 and TRBJ2-5; D unresolved. The V gene's germline CDR1 is DFQATT and CDR2 SNEGSKA (reference sequence). Deletions cut 0 bases from V and 5 bases from J, with 4 bases between. The length of the CDR3 is 11 residues. This CDR3 reads CSAREAETQYF. For the CDR3, the DNA is TGCAGTGCTAGAGAAGCGGAGACCCAGTACTTC.

The chain recombines TRBV28 with TRBJ1-6, with 7 nucleotides matching TRBD1. V gave up 6 bases and J gave up 0 bases; unmatched junction bases: 5. The CDR3 loop spans 16 amino acids. CDR1 is MDHEN, CDR2 SYDVKM, per germline. CDR3 nucleotides: TGTGCCAGCAGGAACAGGGGCGGCTCCTATAATTCACCCCTCCACTTT. This gives the protein CASRNRGGSYNSPLHF.

Details on this clone: Within the sample, other DNA sequences also encode this same CDR3. The J gene is TRBJ2-5, the V gene TRBV9, with 7 positions matching TRBD2. V lost 5 bases and J lost 1; bases outside the gene matches: 5. This CDR3 has 14 amino acids. Germline CDR1 reads SGDLS; CDR2 reads YYNGEE. The CDR3 DNA reads TGTGCCAGCAGTTCCGGGGGGACCCAAGAGACCCAGTACTTC. Protein product: CASSSGGTQETQYF.

V is TRBV2 and J is TRBJ1-3; D not certain. Trimming took off 6 bases at V and 2 bases at J, with 8 bases between the two ends. The CDR3 is made up of 13 amino acids. From germline, CDR1 is SNHLY and CDR2 FYNNEI. The DNA of the CDR3 is TGTGCCAGCAGAGGCACTCCTGGAAACACCATATATTTT. It translates to CASRGTPGNTIYF.